A selection of T cell receptor beta chains follows, all from one sample in a study of radiotherapy plus CTLA-4 blockade in lung cancer. Clones were read by immunoSEQ multiplex PCR, and TCRdb kept only the in-frame ones, dropping some. This sample has 55,000 to 80,000 clones, with 70% to 80% found just once. The sequenced sample was peripheral blood, obtained from a patient treated with radiotherapy plus ipilimumab. The origin of the receptors is a human donor with non-small cell lung cancer who had a complete response to radiotherapy plus ipilimumab. Both conserved end residues are part of each CDR3. Each record gives: J gene, V gene, clone size, D gene, CDR3 DNA, CDR3 protein. The D gene is left open where the match is weak. For some rows the clone size is stated as once, few or many, or as a class when expanded; others skip it.

J: TRBJ2-3; V: TRBV25-1; size: .; D: .; DNA: TGTGCCAGCAGTGATGGCGACGACGGAATAGATACGCAGTATTTT; CDR3: CASSDGDDGIDTQYF
J: TRBJ2-5; V: TRBV10-3; size: .; D: .; DNA: TGTGCCATCGCAGGGACGGAGGAGACCCAGTACTTC; CDR3: CAIAGTEETQYF
J: TRBJ2-5; V: TRBV7-9; size: .; D: .; DNA: TGTGCCAGCAGTTCAAGCGGGACCCAGTACTTC; CDR3: CASSSSGTQYF
J: TRBJ2-1; V: TRBV25-1; size: .; D: .; DNA: TGTGCCAGCAGTGAACTGGATGAGCAGTTCTTC; CDR3: CASSELDEQFF
J: TRBJ1-1; V: TRBV7-9; size: .; D: .; DNA: TGTGCCAGCAGCGGGACTGGCAGGGGTGGCACTGAAGCTTTCTTT; CDR3: CASSGTGRGGTEAFF
J: TRBJ2-6; V: TRBV7-9; size: .; D: .; DNA: TGTGCCAGCAGTCGTGACTGGGACGGATTACCAATTGGGGCCAACGTCCTGACTTTC; CDR3: CASSRDWDGLPIGANVLTF
J: TRBJ1-3; V: TRBV6-1; size: .; D: .; DNA: TGTGCCAGCAGTCGAGGGGGGAGGTCTGGAAACACCATATATTTT; CDR3: CASSRGGRSGNTIYF
J: TRBJ1-1; V: TRBV2; size: .; D: .; DNA: TGTGCCAGCAGGAGGGAAGGGAACACTGAAGCTTTCTTT; CDR3: CASRREGNTEAFF
J: TRBJ2-1; V: TRBV11-2; size: .; D: .; DNA: TGTGCCAGCAGCTTAATTAACCCTTACAATGAGCAGTTCTTC; CDR3: CASSLINPYNEQFF
J: TRBJ1-2; V: TRBV10-1; size: .; D: .; DNA: TGCGCCAGCAGTGAGTCCGGACGGAACTATGGCTACACCTTC; CDR3: CASSESGRNYGYTF
J: TRBJ2-3; V: TRBV4-1; size: .; D: TRBD2; DNA: TGCGCCAGCAGCCAAGAGGGGGTAGCGGGAGGAAGCACAGATACGCAGTATTTT; CDR3: CASSQEGVAGGSTDTQYF
J: TRBJ2-2; V: TRBV23-1; size: .; D: .; DNA: TGCGCCAGCAGTCCTCCGGGCAAGAGCACCGGGGAGCTGTTTTTT; CDR3: CASSPPGKSTGELFF
J: TRBJ1-1; V: TRBV28; size: once; D: .; DNA: TGTGCCAGCAGTTTCAGAAACACTGAAGCTTTCTTT; CDR3: CASSFRNTEAFF
J: TRBJ2-4; V: TRBV19; size: .; D: .; DNA: TGTGCCAGTAGACCCAGCCCCTTAGGGGGGGACATTCAGTACTTC; CDR3: CASRPSPLGGDIQYF